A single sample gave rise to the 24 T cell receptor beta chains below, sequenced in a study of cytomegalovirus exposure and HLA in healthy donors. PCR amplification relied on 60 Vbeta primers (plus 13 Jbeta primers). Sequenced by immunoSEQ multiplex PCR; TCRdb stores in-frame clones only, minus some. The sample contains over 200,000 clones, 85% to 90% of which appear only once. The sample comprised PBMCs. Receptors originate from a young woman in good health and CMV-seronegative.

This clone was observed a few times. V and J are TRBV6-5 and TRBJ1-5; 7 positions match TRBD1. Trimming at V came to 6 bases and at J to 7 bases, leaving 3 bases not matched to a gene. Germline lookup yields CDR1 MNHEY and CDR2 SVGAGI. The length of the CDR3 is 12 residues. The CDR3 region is CASRTGTQPQHF. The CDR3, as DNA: TGTGCCAGCAGGACAGGGACCCAGCCCCAGCATTTT.

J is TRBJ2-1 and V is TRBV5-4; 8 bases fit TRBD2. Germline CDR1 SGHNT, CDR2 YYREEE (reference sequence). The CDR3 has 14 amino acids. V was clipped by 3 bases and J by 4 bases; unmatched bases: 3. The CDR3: CASSSSGGYNEQFF. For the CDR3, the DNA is TGTGCCAGCAGCTCGTCGGGGGGGTACAATGAGCAGTTCTTC.

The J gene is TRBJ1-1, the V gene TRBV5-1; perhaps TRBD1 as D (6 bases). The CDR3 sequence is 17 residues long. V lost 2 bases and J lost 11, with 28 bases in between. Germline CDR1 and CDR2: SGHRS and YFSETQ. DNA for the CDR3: TGCGCCAGCAGCTTACGCGATGAACAGGGCCTCGGCCTTAAGGCTTTCTTT. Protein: CASSLRDEQGLGLKAFF.

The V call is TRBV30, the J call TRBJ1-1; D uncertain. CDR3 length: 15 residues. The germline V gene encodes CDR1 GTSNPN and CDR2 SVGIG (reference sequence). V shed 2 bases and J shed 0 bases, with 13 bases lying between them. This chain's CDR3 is CAWSTRRRLNTEAFF. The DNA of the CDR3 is TGTGCCTGGAGTACCCGGCGGCGATTGAACACTGAAGCTTTCTTT.

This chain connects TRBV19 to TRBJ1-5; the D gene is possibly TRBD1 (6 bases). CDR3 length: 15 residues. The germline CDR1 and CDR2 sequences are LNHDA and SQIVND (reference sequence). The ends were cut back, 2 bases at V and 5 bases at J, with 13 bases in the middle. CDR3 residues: CASSISRGRDQPQHF. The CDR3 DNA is TGTGCCAGTAGTATAAGCAGGGGTCGGGATCAGCCCCAGCATTTT.

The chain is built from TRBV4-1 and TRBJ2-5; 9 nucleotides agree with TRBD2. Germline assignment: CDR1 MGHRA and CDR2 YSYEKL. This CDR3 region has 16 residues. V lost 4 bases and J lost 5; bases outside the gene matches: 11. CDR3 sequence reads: CASSLVRAGGPETQYF. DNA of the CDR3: TGCGCCAGCAGCCTCGTTAGAGCGGGGGGTCCTGAGACCCAGTACTTC.

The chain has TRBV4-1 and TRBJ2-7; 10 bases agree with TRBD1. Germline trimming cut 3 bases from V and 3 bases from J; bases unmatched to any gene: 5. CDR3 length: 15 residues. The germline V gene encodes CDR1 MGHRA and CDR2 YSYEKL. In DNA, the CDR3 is TGCGCCAGCAGCCACGAGGACAGGGGGGGCTACGAGCAGTACTTC. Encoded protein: CASSHEDRGGYEQYF.

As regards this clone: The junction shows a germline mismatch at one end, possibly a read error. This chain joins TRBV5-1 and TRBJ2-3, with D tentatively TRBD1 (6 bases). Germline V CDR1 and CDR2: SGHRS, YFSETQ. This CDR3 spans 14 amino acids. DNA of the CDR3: TGCGCCAGCAGCTTACAGGGTAGCATAGATACGCAGTATTTT. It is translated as CASSLQGSIDTQYF.

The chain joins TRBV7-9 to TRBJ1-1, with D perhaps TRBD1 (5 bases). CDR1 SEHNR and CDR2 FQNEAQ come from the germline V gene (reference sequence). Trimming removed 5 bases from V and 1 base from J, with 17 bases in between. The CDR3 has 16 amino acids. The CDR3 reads CASSRGFAGSNTEAFF. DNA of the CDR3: TGTGCCAGCAGCAGGGGCTTCGCCGGTTCGAACACTGAAGCTTTCTTT.

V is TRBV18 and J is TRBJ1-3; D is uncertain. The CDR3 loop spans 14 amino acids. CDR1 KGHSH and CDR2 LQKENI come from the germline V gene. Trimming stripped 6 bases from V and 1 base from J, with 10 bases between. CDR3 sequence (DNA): TGTGCCAGCTCCCCCGGGATATCTGGAAACACCATATATTTT. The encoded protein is CASSPGISGNTIYF. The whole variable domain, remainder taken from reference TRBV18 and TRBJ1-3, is NAGVMQNPRHLVRRRGQEARLRCSPMKGHSHVYWYRQLPEEGLKFMVYLQKENIIDESGMPKERFSAEFPKEGPSILRIQQVVRGDSAAYFCASSPGISGNTIYFGEGSWLTVV.

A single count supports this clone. CDR3 in DNA: TGTGCCAGTAGGAGGTACGCCGCTGAGTACGAGCAGTACTTC. It encodes CASRRYAAEYEQYF. The V gene is TRBV19, the J gene TRBJ2-5; no firm D call. The DNA end is more similar to TRBJ2-7, so the J call may be wrong. This CDR3 comprises 14 residues. The V gene's germline CDR1 is LNHDA and CDR2 SQIVND (reference sequence).

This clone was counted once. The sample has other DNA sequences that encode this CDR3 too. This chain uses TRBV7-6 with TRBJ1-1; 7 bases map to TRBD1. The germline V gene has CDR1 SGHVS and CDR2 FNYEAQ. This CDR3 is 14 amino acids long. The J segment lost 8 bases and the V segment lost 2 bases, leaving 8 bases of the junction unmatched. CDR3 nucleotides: TGTGCCAGCAGCTTAACTCAGGGGGGAAGGGAAGCTTTCTTT. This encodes CASSLTQGGREAFF.

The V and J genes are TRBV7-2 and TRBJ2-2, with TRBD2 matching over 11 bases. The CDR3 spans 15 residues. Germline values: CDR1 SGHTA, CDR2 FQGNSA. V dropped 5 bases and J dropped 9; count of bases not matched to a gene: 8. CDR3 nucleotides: TGTGCCAGCAGCGTTAGTACTAGCGGGAGCCGGGAGCTGTTTTTT. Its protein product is CASSVSTSGSRELFF.

The CDR3: CASSPRGSNEKLFF. The CDR3 DNA sequence: TGTGCCAGCAGCCCTAGGGGGTCTAATGAAAAACTGTTTTTT. The rearrangement uses TRBV6-5 and TRBJ1-4; D might be TRBD1 (6 bases). CDR1 is MNHEY and CDR2 is SVGAGI in the germline V gene. The CDR3 is 14 residues long. V shed 6 bases and J shed 3 bases, with 11 bases lying between them.

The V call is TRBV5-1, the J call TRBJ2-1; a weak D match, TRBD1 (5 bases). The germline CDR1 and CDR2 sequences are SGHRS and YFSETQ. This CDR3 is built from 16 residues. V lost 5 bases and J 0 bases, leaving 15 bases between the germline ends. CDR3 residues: CASRPWGTSSYNEQFF. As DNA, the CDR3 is TGCGCCAGCAGGCCCTGGGGCACCAGCTCCTACAATGAGCAGTTCTTC.

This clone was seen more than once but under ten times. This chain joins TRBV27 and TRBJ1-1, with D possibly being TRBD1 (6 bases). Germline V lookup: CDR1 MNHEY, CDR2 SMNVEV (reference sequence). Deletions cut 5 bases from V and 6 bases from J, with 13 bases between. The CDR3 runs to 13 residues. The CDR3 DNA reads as TGTGCCAGCAGTCCTAGGGGGTACCCTGAAGCTTTCTTT. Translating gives CASSPRGYPEAFF.

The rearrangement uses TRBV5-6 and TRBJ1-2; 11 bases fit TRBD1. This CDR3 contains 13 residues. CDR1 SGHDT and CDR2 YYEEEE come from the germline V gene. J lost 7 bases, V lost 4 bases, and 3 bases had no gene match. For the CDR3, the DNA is TGTGCCAGCAGCGGGGACAGGGGGGGTGGCTACACCTTC. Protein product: CASSGDRGGGYTF.

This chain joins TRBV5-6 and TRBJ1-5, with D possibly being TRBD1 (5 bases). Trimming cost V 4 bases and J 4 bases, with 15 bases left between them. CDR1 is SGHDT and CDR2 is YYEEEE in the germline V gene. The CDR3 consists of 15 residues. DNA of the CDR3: TGTGCCAGCAGCCACCGGGGGAACTTAAATCAGCCCCAGCATTTT. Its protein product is CASSHRGNLNQPQHF.

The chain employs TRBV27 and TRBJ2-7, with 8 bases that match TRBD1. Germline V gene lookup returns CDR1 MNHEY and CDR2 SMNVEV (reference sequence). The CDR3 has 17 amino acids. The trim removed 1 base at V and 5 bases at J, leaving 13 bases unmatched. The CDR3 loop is CASSLWGRAGGWNEQYF. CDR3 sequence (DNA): TGTGCCAGCAGTTTATGGGGCAGGGCAGGGGGCTGGAACGAGCAGTACTTC.

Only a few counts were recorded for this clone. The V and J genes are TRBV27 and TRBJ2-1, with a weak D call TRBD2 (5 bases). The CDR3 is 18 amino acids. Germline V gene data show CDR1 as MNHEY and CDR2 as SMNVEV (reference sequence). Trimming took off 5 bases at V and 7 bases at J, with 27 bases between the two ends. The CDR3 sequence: CASSLTPGWGQGRNEQFF. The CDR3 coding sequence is TGTGCCAGCAGTCTCACTCCGGGGTGGGGTCAAGGGCGAAATGAGCAGTTCTTC.

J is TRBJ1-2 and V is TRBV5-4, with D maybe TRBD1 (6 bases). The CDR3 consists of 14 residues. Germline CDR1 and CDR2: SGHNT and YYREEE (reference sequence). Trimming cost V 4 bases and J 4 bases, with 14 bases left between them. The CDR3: CASSLRGSGYGYTF. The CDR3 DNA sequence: TGTGCCAGCAGCCTCAGGGGATCGGGCTATGGCTACACCTTC.

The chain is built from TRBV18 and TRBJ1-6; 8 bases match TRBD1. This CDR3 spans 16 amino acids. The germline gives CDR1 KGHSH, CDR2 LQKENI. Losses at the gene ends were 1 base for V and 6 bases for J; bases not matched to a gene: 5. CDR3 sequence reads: CASSPLKQGANSPLHF. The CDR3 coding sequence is TGTGCCAGCTCACCACTGAAGCAGGGGGCTAATTCACCCCTCCACTTT.

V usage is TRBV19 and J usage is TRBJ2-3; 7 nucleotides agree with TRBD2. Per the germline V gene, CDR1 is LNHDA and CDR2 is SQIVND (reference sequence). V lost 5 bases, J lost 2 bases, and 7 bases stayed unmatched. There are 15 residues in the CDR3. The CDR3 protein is CASSGGTTDTDTQYF. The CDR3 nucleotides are TGTGCCAGTAGTGGCGGGACTACCGACACAGATACGCAGTATTTT.

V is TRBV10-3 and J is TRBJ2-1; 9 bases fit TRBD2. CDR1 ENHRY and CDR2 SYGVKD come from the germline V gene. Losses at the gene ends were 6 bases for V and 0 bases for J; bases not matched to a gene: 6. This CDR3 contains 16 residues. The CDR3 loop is CAISRLAENSYNEQFF. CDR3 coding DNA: TGTGCCATCAGCCGACTAGCGGAGAACTCCTACAATGAGCAGTTCTTC.